A single sample gave rise to the 22 T cell receptor beta chains below, sequenced in a study of blood T cell repertoires in COVID-19 (dated by TCRdb to 2018 to 2021). The library was built by means of the immunoSEQ multiplex PCR assay. TCRdb carries this immuneACCESS record with in-frame sequences only. Its versions omit some clonotypes, under half of them owing to an unresolved V gene in the studies checked, with the rest unexplained. The sample records about 240,000 clones, approximately 83% of which are singletons. 3% to 3.5% of the sample is taken by the ten largest. The specimen was peripheral blood. The receptors were sampled from a woman aged 30 to 39 who had recovered from COVID-19.

The chain is built from TRBV28 and TRBJ1-6; perhaps TRBD1 as D (6 bases). Germline CDR1 MDHEN, CDR2 SYDVKM. The CDR3 sequence is 15 residues long. The V end lost 5 bases, the J end lost 9 bases, and 17 bases lay between the germline ends. The CDR3 reads CASSQYRAPPSPLHF. CDR3 coding DNA: TGTGCCAGCAGTCAATACAGGGCCCCACCTTCACCCCTCCACTTT.

The gene calls are TRBV15 and TRBJ2-1; 7 bases fit TRBD1. The CDR3 runs to 16 residues. V was clipped by 0 bases and J by 7 bases; unmatched bases: 9. Germline V gene data show CDR1 as LNHNV and CDR2 as YYDKDF (reference sequence). CDR3 sequence reads: CATSRESGGTYNEQFF. CDR3 DNA: TGTGCCACCAGCAGAGAGTCAGGGGGAACATATAATGAGCAGTTCTTC.

This chain links TRBV6-2 or TRBV6-3 with TRBJ1-2; D unclear. V lost 5 bases to trimming and J lost 6 bases, with 13 bases between them. CDR3 size: 13 residues. Germline loops: CDR1 MNHEY, CDR2 SVGEGT. The CDR3 spells CASSHGEGHGYTF. In DNA, the CDR3 is TGTGCCAGCAGTCACGGGGAGGGCCATGGCTACACCTTC.

The rearrangement uses TRBV4-2 and TRBJ1-1; D remains unclear. The V end was cut by 0 bases, the J end by 0 bases, with 5 bases between. From germline, CDR1 is LGHNA and CDR2 YNFKEQ. The CDR3 extends over 14 amino acids. The CDR3 region has the DNA TGTGCCAGCAGCCAAGATCGTTTGAACACTGAAGCTTTCTTT. Translated: CASSQDRLNTEAFF.

The chain employs TRBV10-3 and TRBJ2-5, with TRBD1 matching over 9 bases. Germline CDR1 and CDR2: ENHRY and SYGVKD. Trimming at V came to 6 bases and at J to 5 bases, leaving 13 bases not matched to a gene. CDR3 length: 16 residues. CDR3 sequence reads: CAIRSVSGTGLETQYF. The DNA of the CDR3 is TGTGCCATCAGATCCGTTTCCGGGACAGGGTTGGAGACCCAGTACTTC.

This sequence joins TRBV21-1 and TRBJ1-5; TRBD1 reflects the table's D call only, with no check against the DNA. TRBV21-1 is termed a pseudogene. The CDR3 has 17 amino acids. The CDR3 DNA sequence: TGTGCCAGCAGCAAGGAAGGGGAATTCAATAGCAATCAGCCCCAGCATTTT. The encoded protein is CASSKEGEFNSNQPQHF.

The sample holds one count of this clone. The chain combines TRBV2 with TRBJ2-7, with unresolved D. The V end was cut by 4 bases, the J end by 4 bases, with 11 bases between. This CDR3 region has 13 residues. Germline CDR1 SNHLY, CDR2 FYNNEI. CDR3 sequence (DNA): TGTGCCAGCAGTGGAGAGAACAGTTACGAGCAGTACTTC. It translates to CASSGENSYEQYF. Drawing the rest from reference TRBV2 and TRBJ2-7, the complete variable domain is EPEVTQTPSHQVTQMGQEVILRCVPISNHLYFYWYRQILGQKVEFLVSFYNNEISEKSEIFDDQFSVERPDGSNFTLKIRSTKLEDSAMYFCASSGENSYEQYFGPGTRLTVT.

This clone was counted between two and nine times. This sequence joins TRBV4-1 and TRBJ2-7; 11 nucleotides agree with TRBD2. Germline trimming cut 4 bases from V and 0 bases from J; bases unmatched to any gene: 8. The CDR3 spans 17 residues. Germline CDR1 is MGHRA and CDR2 is YSYEKL. The CDR3 DNA sequence: TGCGCCAGCAGCCCTTTGGGACTAGCGGACTTCTCCTACGAGCAGTACTTC. As protein: CASSPLGLADFSYEQYF.

V and J are TRBV6-1 and TRBJ1-2; no definite D call. This CDR3 contains 14 residues. Germline loops: CDR1 MNHNS, CDR2 SASEGT. The V and J ends lost 2 bases and 6 bases respectively, with 13 bases between them. The DNA for the CDR3 is TGTGCCAGCAGTGAATGGTCCAGGCGCAATGGCTACACCTTC. Residues: CASSEWSRRNGYTF.

The rearrangement links TRBV5-6 to TRBJ2-1; 9 bases line up with TRBD1. This CDR3 is 15 amino acids long. Trimming at V came to 0 bases and at J to 6 bases, leaving 4 bases not matched to a gene. Per germline, CDR1 SGHDT and CDR2 YYEEEE. The CDR3 DNA reads as TGTGCCAGCAGCTTGGATGGACAGGGGTTCAATGAGCAGTTCTTC. As protein: CASSLDGQGFNEQFF.

The V and J genes are TRBV6-5 and TRBJ2-3, with a weak D call TRBD2 (5 bases). The CDR3 runs 12 residues. V shed 7 bases and J shed 0 bases, with 5 bases lying between them. Germline CDR1 and CDR2: MNHEY and SVGAGI. The CDR3 bases are TGTGCCAGCACGGGGAGCACAGATACGCAGTATTTT. The encoded protein is CASTGSTDTQYF.

The genes are TRBV2 and TRBJ1-2, with 10 bases aligning to TRBD1. V was clipped by 5 bases and J by 8 bases; unmatched bases: 11. Looked up from germline, CDR1 is SNHLY and CDR2 is FYNNEI. This CDR3 region has 15 residues. CDR3 bases: TGTGCCAGCAGTAAAGACAGGGGGCGGGCTGGGGGCTACACCTTC. Encoded protein: CASSKDRGRAGGYTF.

V gene TRBV12-3 or TRBV12-4 combines with J gene TRBJ1-1, with 8 bases fitting TRBD1. Trimming removed 5 bases from V and 6 bases from J; junction bases left unmatched: 5. This CDR3 has 13 amino acids. CDR3 in DNA: TGTGCCAGCAGTGGCAAACAGGGGGCTGAAGCTTTCTTT. Its protein is CASSGKQGAEAFF.

The rearrangement uses TRBV6-5 and TRBJ2-3; D might be TRBD2 (5 bases). V shed 4 bases and J shed 5 bases, with 13 bases lying between them. The CDR3 is 14 amino acids. Germline V gene data show CDR1 as MNHEY and CDR2 as SVGAGI. The CDR3, as DNA: TGTGCCAGCAGTTCGAGGGCCGACCGAGATACGCAGTATTTT. This codes for CASSSRADRDTQYF.

The chain has TRBV19 and TRBJ1-1; D ambiguous. Germline V lookup: CDR1 LNHDA, CDR2 SQIVND (reference sequence). Trimming cost V 3 bases and J 8 bases, with 13 bases left between them. The CDR3 totals 13 residues. The CDR3 sequence: CASSMRANLEAFF. CDR3 sequence (DNA): TGTGCCAGTAGTATGAGGGCCAACCTGGAAGCTTTCTTT.

The rearrangement joins TRBV5-1 to TRBJ2-7; possibly TRBD2 for D (6 bases). The CDR3 is 12 amino acids. CDR1 and CDR2 (germline): SGHRS, YFSETQ. Trimming pared 7 bases from V and 6 bases from J, leaving 14 bases between. CDR3 coding DNA: TGCGCCAGCTTAGGACTCGGGGGCGAGCAGTACTTC. This encodes CASLGLGGEQYF.

This chain links TRBV30 with TRBJ1-5, with a tentative D call TRBD1 (5 bases). CDR3 size: 13 residues. Germline V gene sequence: CDR1 GTSNPN, CDR2 SVGIG (reference sequence). V was shortened by 2 bases and J by 6 bases, with 11 bases between the two germline ends. The CDR3 DNA sequence: TGTGCCTGGAGTTCTGGGGGAGGTCAGCCCCAGCATTTT. The encoded protein is CAWSSGGGQPQHF.

This clone was counted only a few times. The gene calls are TRBV6-1 and TRBJ2-3; 13 bases align to TRBD2. The CDR3 loop spans 16 amino acids. Germline V CDR1 and CDR2: MNHNS, SASEGT. The V gene end was trimmed by 6 bases and the J gene end by 5 bases; junction bases not matched to a gene: 8. In DNA form, the CDR3 reads TGTGCCAGCAGCGAACTAGCGGGGGGGCCTAAAGATACGCAGTATTTT. This translates into CASSELAGGPKDTQYF.

The chain couples TRBV11-3 to TRBJ2-1, with D perhaps matching TRBD1 (6 bases). Trimming stripped 4 bases from V and 5 bases from J, with 9 bases between. CDR1 is SGHNT, CDR2 YENEEA, per germline. The CDR3 spans 13 residues. The chain's CDR3 is CASSSRQDNEQFF. CDR3 DNA sequence: TGTGCCAGCAGCTCTAGACAGGACAATGAGCAGTTCTTC. The full variable domain, rest sourced from reference TRBV11-3 and TRBJ2-1, is EAGVVQSPRYKIIEKKQPVAFWCNPISGHNTLYWYLQNLGQGPELLIRYENEEAVDDSQLPKDRFSAERLKGVDSTLKIQPAELGDSAVYLCASSSRQDNEQFFGPGTRLTVL.

This clone was seen a handful of times. The V gene is TRBV2, the J gene TRBJ1-2, with 9 positions matching TRBD1. This CDR3 has 16 amino acids. CDR1 and CDR2 (germline): SNHLY, FYNNEI. Germline trimming cut 0 bases from V and 7 bases from J; bases unmatched to any gene: 9. The CDR3 region has the DNA TGTGCCAGCAGTGAAGCGCTACAGGGGGCCAGGGGTGGCTACACCTTC. Translated, it gives CASSEALQGARGGYTF. Full variable domain (rest looked up from reference TRBV2 and TRBJ1-2): EPEVTQTPSHQVTQMGQEVILRCVPISNHLYFYWYRQILGQKVEFLVSFYNNEISEKSEIFDDQFSVERPDGSNFTLKIRSTKLEDSAMYFCASSEALQGARGGYTFGSGTRLTVV.

V is TRBV29-1 and J is TRBJ2-1; TRBD1 matches 8 bases. CDR3 size: 16 residues. Germline V gene lookup returns CDR1 SQVTM and CDR2 ANQGSEA. Trimming took 6 bases from V and 4 from J; bases not matched to a gene: 14. The CDR3 loop reads CSVGQGRPPHYNEQFF. The DNA of the CDR3 is TGCAGCGTCGGACAGGGCAGACCCCCCCATTACAATGAGCAGTTCTTC.

The J gene is TRBJ1-5, the V gene TRBV6-5; D gene uncertain. Trimming shortened V by 2 bases and J by 4 bases, and 6 bases separated the two germline ends. CDR1 is MNHEY, CDR2 SVGAGI, per germline. The CDR3 runs to 13 residues. The CDR3 nucleotides read TGTGCCAGCAGTTACAACAGAAATCAGCCCCAGCATTTT. Its protein is CASSYNRNQPQHF.